A single sample gave rise to the 25 T cell receptor beta chains below, sequenced in a study of human T cells and chemical hapten exposure. TCRdb reanalysed the RACE reads using MiXCR and keeps one entry per CDR3 protein. Altogether hundreds of thousands of distinct CDR3 sequences are present, about 6.3% being singletons, with the ten largest covering roughly 5.4%. The time point: patch test 2, 6 weeks after DPC sensitization. Described treatment: therapeutic diphenylcyclopropenone sensitization with weekly scalp DPC. The specimen comprised whole blood, sampled in connection with sensitization to the hapten diphenylcyclopropenone (DPC). These receptors were collected from a woman aged 18-29 years with alopecia areata. Some clones in this sample may be carry-over from other donors' samples.

This clonotype was seen a handful of times. In DNA form, the CDR3 reads TGCACCACCTCCGGGACAGGGGAGTACAATGAGCAGTTCTTC. Translated, it gives CTTSGTGEYNEQFF. The chain recombines TRBV20-1 with TRBJ2-1; the match to TRBD1 covers 10 bases. This CDR3 is built from 14 residues. Germline loops: CDR1 DFQATT, CDR2 SNEGSKA (reference sequence).

This clonotype was recorded at least ten times. This chain links TRBV7-2 with TRBJ1-5; 12 nucleotides align to TRBD1. Per germline, CDR1 SGHTA and CDR2 FQGNSA. The CDR3 consists of 15 residues. The V and J ends lost 1 base and 5 bases, in that order; junction bases with no gene match: 0. As DNA, the CDR3 is TGTGCCAGCAGCTTAGGGGACAGGGGGCATCAGCCCCAGCATTTT. Its protein is CASSLGDRGHQPQHF.

This clonotype has ten or more counts. For the CDR3, the DNA is TGTGCCAGCAGTAAGAGCGGGGGGCTCACAGATACGCAGTATTTT. Amino acids: CASSKSGGLTDTQYF. This rearrangement joins TRBV27 to TRBJ2-3, with 9 positions matching TRBD2. The CDR3 is made up of 15 amino acids. V shed 5 bases and J 2 bases; nucleotides not matched to a gene: 5. Germline CDR1 is MNHEY and CDR2 is SMNVEV (reference sequence).

The gene calls are TRBV5-1 and TRBJ2-3; D is unclear. V lost 0 bases and J 3 bases, leaving 8 bases between the germline ends. Germline-derived CDR1 and CDR2 are SGHRS and YFSETQ. CDR3 length: 14 residues. The CDR3 DNA reads TGCGCCAGCAGCTTGGCCGAAACGACAGATACGCAGTATTTT. Protein product: CASSLAETTDTQYF.

The DNA of the CDR3 is TGTGCCAGCAGCTCCCGGTTACAGGGGCCATACACAGATACGCAGTATTTT. Its protein is CASSSRLQGPYTDTQYF. The rearrangement uses TRBV7-2 and TRBJ2-3; TRBD1 matches 7 bases. V trimming: 4 bases; J trimming: 2 bases; junction bases outside the gene matches: 12. This CDR3 has 17 amino acids. Germline-derived CDR1 and CDR2 are SGHTA and FQGNSA. Combining the CDR3 with reference TRBV7-2 and TRBJ2-3 gives the whole variable domain GAGVSQSPSNKVTEKGKDVELRCDPISGHTALYWYRQSLGQGLEFLIYFQGNSAPDKSGLPSDRFSAERTGGSVSTLTIQRTQQEDSAVYLCASSSRLQGPYTDTQYFGPGTRLTVL.

V is TRBV5-1 and J is TRBJ2-3; a possible D gene is TRBD2 (5 bases). This CDR3 spans 14 amino acids. V gave up 4 bases and J gave up 0 bases, with 9 bases separating them. CDR1 and CDR2 from the germline V gene are SGHRS and YFSETQ. The CDR3 sequence is CASSARTSTDTQYF. CDR3 nucleotide sequence: TGCGCCAGCAGCGCCAGGACTAGCACAGATACGCAGTATTTT.

A few counts support this clonotype. The chain is built from TRBV7-2 and TRBJ1-2; 9 bases are shared with TRBD1. CDR1 and CDR2 from the germline V gene are SGHTA and FQGNSA. CDR3 length: 14 amino acids. The trim removed 4 bases at V and 6 bases at J, leaving 6 bases unmatched. CDR3 nucleotides: TGTGCCAGCAGCTCCGACAGGGGGATTGATGGCTACACCTTC. It encodes CASSSDRGIDGYTF.

The chain employs TRBV6-5 and TRBJ2-3, with D hard to call. V gave up 10 bases and J gave up 1 base, with 15 bases separating them. The CDR3 has 14 amino acids. The V gene's germline CDR1 is MNHEY and CDR2 SVGAGI. The DNA for the CDR3 is TGTGCCACCCAAATCAATTTTGGCACAGATACGCAGTATTTT. This encodes CATQINFGTDTQYF.

This clonotype was recorded many times. The chain combines TRBV7-3 with TRBJ1-5; D gene unclear. The V and J ends lost 2 bases and 4 bases respectively, with 6 bases between them. This CDR3 spans 13 amino acids. CDR1 is SGHTA and CDR2 is FQGTGA in the germline V gene. CDR3 nucleotides: TGTGCCAGCAGCTTAGGACGGAATCAGCCCCAGCATTTT. Translation gives CASSLGRNQPQHF.

The rearrangement joins TRBV29-1 to TRBJ1-2; TRBD1 matches 7 bases. This CDR3 comprises 16 residues. Germline CDR1 SQVTM, CDR2 ANQGSEA. Unmatched junction bases numbered 9, after V lost 0 bases and J lost 2 bases. The CDR3 spells CSVEESGDSPNYGYTF. CDR3 DNA sequence: TGCAGCGTTGAAGAAAGTGGGGACAGCCCCAACTATGGCTACACCTTC.

This chain links TRBV25-1 with TRBJ2-5; 8 bases are a match to TRBD2. There are 16 residues in the CDR3. J was trimmed by 2 bases and V by 1 base; bases with no gene match: 6. The germline V gene has CDR1 MGHDK and CDR2 SYGVNS. This CDR3 reads CASSESTSGLQETQYF. The CDR3 nucleotides are TGTGCCAGCAGTGAATCCACTAGCGGACTACAAGAGACCCAGTACTTC.

J is TRBJ2-1 and V is TRBV10-3; 9 bases align to TRBD2. The germline V gene has CDR1 ENHRY and CDR2 SYGVKD. The CDR3 consists of 18 residues. J gave up 0 bases and V 8 bases, and 14 bases lay outside the gene matches. The CDR3: CAIGSGTSLKSSYNEQFF. CDR3 nucleotide sequence: TGTGCCATCGGGTCTGGGACTAGCCTAAAGAGCTCCTACAATGAGCAGTTCTTC.

This clonotype was observed many times. V usage is TRBV27 and J usage is TRBJ1-1; maybe TRBD1 (5 bases). Germline V gene lookup returns CDR1 MNHEY and CDR2 SMNVEV (reference sequence). V was trimmed by 5 bases and J by 11 bases, leaving 21 bases between them. The CDR3 length is 14 residues. CDR3 bases: TGTGCCAGCAGTCCTCTCGTAGGGGCAATGAGGGCTTTCTTT. This gives the protein CASSPLVGAMRAFF.

CDR3 DNA sequence: TGTGCCAGCAGTTACCAGGGAGGCCTGACTTTC. Its protein is CASSYQGGLTF. The V call is TRBV6-2 or TRBV6-3, the J call TRBJ2-6; TRBD2 might be the D (6 bases). Germline V CDR1 and CDR2: MNHEY, SVGEGT. The CDR3 has 11 amino acids. V shed 2 bases and J shed 15 bases, with 8 bases lying between them.

This chain links TRBV20-1 with TRBJ2-1, with TRBD2 identical over 9 bases. J lost 8 bases, V lost 6 bases, and 11 bases had no gene match. The CDR3 runs to 14 residues. Germline V gene lookup returns CDR1 DFQATT and CDR2 SNEGSKA (reference sequence). The CDR3, as DNA: TGCAGTGCAAAGCCGGGACTAGCTGTCCATGAGCAGTTCTTC. It yields the protein CSAKPGLAVHEQFF.

This clonotype was seen repeatedly, ten times or more. For the CDR3, the DNA is TGTGCCAGCTCACCACCGACCCATTCGAAACACATTTACTATGGCTACACCTTC. This gives the protein CASSPPTHSKHIYYGYTF. The chain uses TRBV18 and TRBJ1-2; D ambiguous. The CDR3 sequence is 18 residues long. V lost 0 bases and J lost 3, with 20 bases in between. The V gene's germline CDR1 is KGHSH and CDR2 LQKENI.

V usage is TRBV6-2 or TRBV6-3 and J usage is TRBJ2-5; D is unresolved. V was cut by 6 bases and J by 3 bases, with 17 bases left in between. This CDR3 has 15 amino acids. Germline CDR1 MNHEY, CDR2 SVGEGT. The CDR3 DNA reads as TGTGCCAGCAGGCAGTTGGTAGCCAGTAAAGAGACCCAGTACTTC. Its protein is CASRQLVASKETQYF.

This clonotype was picked up many times. V is TRBV7-2 and J is TRBJ1-3; D gene uncertain. The V end lost 5 bases, the J end lost 5 bases, and 10 bases lay between the germline ends. Looked up from germline, CDR1 is SGHTA and CDR2 is FQGNSA. The CDR3 has 13 residues. DNA for the CDR3: TGTGCCAGCAGCACGGGGAGGAGAAACACCATATATTTT. It translates to CASSTGRRNTIYF. The full variable domain, rest sourced from reference TRBV7-2 and TRBJ1-3, is GAGVSQSPSNKVTEKGKDVELRCDPISGHTALYWYRQSLGQGLEFLIYFQGNSAPDKSGLPSDRFSAERTGGSVSTLTIQRTQQEDSAVYLCASSTGRRNTIYFGEGSWLTVV.

In its sample, this clonotype was seen a few times. The chain recombines TRBV11-2 with TRBJ2-7; maybe TRBD2 (5 bases). V was pared by 5 bases and J by 6 bases, with 20 bases between. Germline V gives CDR1 SGHAT, CDR2 FQNNGV. The CDR3 loop spans 15 amino acids. The CDR3 nucleotides are TGTGCCAGCAGCCCCCGGGGTTACGGGTCGGGCGAGCAGTACTTC. It yields the protein CASSPRGYGSGEQYF. Complete variable domain (other parts from reference TRBV11-2 and TRBJ2-7): EAGVAQSPRYKIIEKRQSVAFWCNPISGHATLYWYQQILGQGPKLLIQFQNNGVVDDSQLPKDRFSAERLKGVDSTLKIQPAKLEDSAVYLCASSPRGYGSGEQYFGPGTRLTVT.

This clonotype occurred many times. This chain connects TRBV6-6 to TRBJ1-2, with TRBD1 matching 7 bases. Germline V gives CDR1 MNHNY, CDR2 SVGAGI (reference sequence). The CDR3 runs 16 residues. With V trimmed by 6 bases and J by 0 bases, 10 bases remained unmatched. The chain's CDR3 is CASSTLGGTANYGYTF. CDR3 bases: TGTGCCAGCAGCACACTAGGGGGGACAGCTAACTATGGCTACACCTTC.

This clonotype was seen ten or more times. The genes are TRBV12-3 or TRBV12-4 and TRBJ1-4; a possible D gene is TRBD1 (5 bases). The ends were cut back, 5 bases at V and 2 bases at J, with 12 bases in the middle. The CDR3 totals 15 residues. The CDR3 DNA is TGTGCCAGCAGTCTGGGGGGGGTTACTAATGAAAAACTGTTTTTT. It translates to CASSLGGVTNEKLFF.

This clonotype appeared a few times. The chain combines TRBV24-1 with TRBJ2-1; a possible D gene is TRBD2 (6 bases). V lost 3 bases and J lost 6, with 11 bases in between. CDR3 size: 14 residues. The germline CDR1 and CDR2 sequences are KGHDR and SFDVKD. CDR3 in DNA: TGTGCCACCAGTGATGCGGGGCTGGGCAATGAGCAGTTCTTC. Amino acids: CATSDAGLGNEQFF.

This clonotype was seen ten or more times. This chain links TRBV5-3 with TRBJ1-5; 9 bases agree with TRBD1. TRBV5-3 falls under the ORF class, with uncertain function. The CDR3 length is 18 residues. With 0 bases clipped from V and 0 bases from J, the junction kept 7 bases outside the gene matches. The CDR3 spells CARSLVYRGHYSNQPQHF. DNA of the CDR3: TGTGCCAGAAGCTTGGTGTACAGGGGGCATTATAGCAATCAGCCCCAGCATTTT.

The chain recombines TRBV12-3 or TRBV12-4 with TRBJ1-5; D ambiguous. The CDR3 loop spans 14 amino acids. V lost 6 bases, J lost 7 bases, and 16 bases lay in between. In DNA, the CDR3 is TGTGCCAGCAGCCCGGCCCCCCGCCAACAGCCCCAGCATTTT. It specifies CASSPAPRQQPQHF.

This clonotype was detected only a few times. J is TRBJ1-2 and V is TRBV5-6; TRBD1 agrees at 8 bases. Germline-derived CDR1 and CDR2 are SGHDT and YYEEEE. There are 15 residues in the CDR3. J gave up 5 bases and V 0 bases, and 6 bases lay outside the gene matches. The CDR3 is CASSLAADRDYGYTF. CDR3 DNA: TGTGCCAGCAGCTTGGCCGCGGACAGGGATTATGGCTACACCTTC. Using reference TRBV5-6 and TRBJ1-2 for the parts outside the CDR3, the full variable domain is DAGVTQSPTHLIKTRGQQVTLRCSPKSGHDTVSWYQQALGQGPQFIFQYYEEEERQRGNFPDRFSGHQFPNYSSELNVNALLLGDSALYLCASSLAADRDYGYTFGSGTRLTVV.